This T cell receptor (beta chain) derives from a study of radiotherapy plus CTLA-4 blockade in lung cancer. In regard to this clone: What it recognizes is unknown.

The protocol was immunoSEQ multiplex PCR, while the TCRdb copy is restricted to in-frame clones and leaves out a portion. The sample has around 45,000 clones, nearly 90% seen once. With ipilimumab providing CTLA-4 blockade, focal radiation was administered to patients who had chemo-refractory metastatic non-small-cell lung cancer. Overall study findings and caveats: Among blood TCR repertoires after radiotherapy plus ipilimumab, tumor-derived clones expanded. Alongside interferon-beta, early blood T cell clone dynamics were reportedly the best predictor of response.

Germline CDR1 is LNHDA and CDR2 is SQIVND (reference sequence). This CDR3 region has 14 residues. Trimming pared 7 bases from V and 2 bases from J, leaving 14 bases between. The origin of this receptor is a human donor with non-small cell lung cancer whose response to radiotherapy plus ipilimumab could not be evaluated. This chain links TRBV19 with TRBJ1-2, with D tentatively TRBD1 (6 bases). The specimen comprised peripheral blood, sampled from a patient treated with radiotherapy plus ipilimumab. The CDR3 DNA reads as TGTGCCAGTACCCATTCCCAGGGGAACTATGGCTACACCTTC. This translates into CASTHSQGNYGYTF.